The 17 T cell receptor beta chains given below trace back to one sample, sequenced in a study of Graves' ophthalmopathy and Graves' hyperthyroidism. For repertoire sequencing, the TCR beta CDR3 regions were amplified from RNA transcripts. The authors performed first-round RT-PCR with HTBI primers and then a second-round multiplex PCR. From the multiplex PCR reads, TCRdb called clonotypes with MiXCR, one entry per CDR3 protein. This sample has around 1,200,000 distinct CDR3 sequences, with roughly two fifths found just once. The sample consisted of peripheral blood or thyroid tissue (not recorded which). The receptors originated from an adult man with Graves' hyperthyroidism.

At least ten counts were recorded for this clonotype. J is TRBJ1-2 and V is TRBV9; perhaps TRBD1 as D (5 bases). V gave up 4 bases and J gave up 4 bases, with 17 bases separating them. Germline V lookup: CDR1 SGDLS, CDR2 YYNGEE. The CDR3 is made up of 15 amino acids. In DNA form, the CDR3 reads TGTGCCAGCAGCCGAACGCTGGGGCAAGGCTATGGCTACACCTTC. It codes for CASSRTLGQGYGYTF.

This chain uses TRBV20-1 with TRBJ2-7; D might be TRBD2 (6 bases). CDR3 size: 13 residues. In germline, CDR1 is DFQATT, CDR2 SNEGSKA (reference sequence). V was cut by 6 bases and J by 4 bases, with 16 bases left in between. The CDR3 region has the DNA TGCAGTGCCTTTAAGGGACTTATATACGAGCAGTACTTC. This translates into CSAFKGLIYEQYF.

Turning to this clonotype: A single base separates this from a much larger clone, so it may be a read error. This chain uses TRBV10-3 with TRBJ1-1; no firm D call. V gave up 5 bases and J gave up 3 bases, with 16 bases separating them. The CDR3 totals 15 residues. Germline V gives CDR1 ENHRY, CDR2 SYGVKD. The CDR3 bases are TGTGCCATCAGTTACGGTGGCAGCTTGTACACTGAAGCTTTCTTT. Amino acid sequence: CAISYGGSLYTEAFF.

Concerning this clonotype itself: It is unclear where the CDR3 begins or ends on the DNA, so no DNA is shown, and the CDR3 is as TCRdb lists it. The chain recombines TRBV9 with TRBJ2-2; no DNA check was done on the table's D call, TRBD2. Termini included, the CDR3 measures 15 amino acids. Germline V gene data show CDR1 as SGDLS and CDR2 as YYNGEE. CDR3 amino acids: CASSVGPFEPGSCFF.

The gene calls are TRBV25-1 and TRBJ1-5; 8 nucleotides line up with TRBD1. Germline V gives CDR1 MGHDK, CDR2 SYGVNS. Trimming cost V 7 bases and J 3 bases; bases outside gene matches: 8. The CDR3 sequence is 15 residues long. CDR3 DNA: TGTGCCAGCACCCGACAGGGGACACTCAATCAGCCCCAGCATTTT. This translates into CASTRQGTLNQPQHF.

With regard to this clonotype: This may arise from a read error, as a much more abundant clone is one base away. The rearrangement joins TRBV7-9 to TRBJ1-4; D is unclear. The germline V gene has CDR1 SEHNR and CDR2 FQNEAQ (reference sequence). This CDR3 is 15 amino acids long. CDR3 sequence (DNA): TGTGCCGGCAGCTCGAGGACTGGCTATAATGAAAAACTGTTTTTT. Translating it yields CAGSSRTGYNEKLFF. The whole variable domain, filled in from reference TRBV7-9 and TRBJ1-4, reads DTGVSQNPRHKITKRGQNVTFRCDPISEHNRLYWYRQTLGQGPEFLTYFQNEAQLEKSRLLSDRFSAERPKGSFSTLEIQRTEQGDSAMYLCAGSSRTGYNEKLFFGSGTQLSVL.

This clonotype has more than one count but fewer than ten. The gene calls are TRBV6-5 and TRBJ2-7; D is undetermined. V lost 5 bases and J lost 7, with 9 bases in between. The germline gives CDR1 MNHEY, CDR2 SVGAGI. The CDR3 length is 11 residues. The CDR3 DNA sequence: TGTGCCAGCAGTGCGCATCTAGAGCAGTACTTC. Encoded protein: CASSAHLEQYF.

This sequence joins TRBV12-3 or TRBV12-4 and TRBJ2-2; D perhaps matches TRBD2 (6 bases). The length of the CDR3 is 14 residues. V was pared by 8 bases and J by 1 base, with 11 bases between. CDR3 amino acids: CASAKGLNTGELFF. CDR3 DNA sequence: TGTGCCAGCGCAAAGGGACTGAACACCGGGGAGCTGTTTTTT.

This clonotype was counted a few times. The chain carries TRBV20-1 and TRBJ2-3; TRBD2 might be the D (5 bases). The CDR3 totals 14 residues. Germline V gene sequence: CDR1 DFQATT, CDR2 SNEGSKA (reference sequence). Trimming removed 5 bases at V and 1 base at J, with 13 bases between. CDR3 amino acids: CSAQAESRTDTQYF. The CDR3, as DNA: TGCAGTGCTCAAGCGGAGTCCCGCACAGATACGCAGTATTTT.

This rearrangement joins TRBV4-1 to TRBJ2-5; D unclear. Looked up from germline, CDR1 is MGHRA and CDR2 is YSYEKL. V dropped 0 bases and J dropped 9 bases, with 17 bases sitting between them. There are 15 residues in the CDR3. CDR3 protein: CASSQDRQSNQPQYF. CDR3 bases: TGCGCCAGCAGCCAAGATCGACAAAGCAATCAGCCCCAGTACTTC.

This clonotype was observed a handful of times. The J gene is TRBJ1-4, the V gene TRBV12-3 or TRBV12-4; 8 bases agree with TRBD1. The trim removed 4 bases at V and 13 bases at J, leaving 11 bases unmatched. This CDR3 spans 14 amino acids. This CDR3 is CASSSGQGFWRLFF. The CDR3 region has the DNA TGTGCCAGCAGTTCAGGACAGGGCTTTTGGAGACTGTTTTTT.

This clonotype has ten or more counts. The CDR3 DNA reads TGCGCCAGCAAGACCGCAGGGATGTGGGAGACCCAGTACTTC. Translation: CASKTAGMWETQYF. The rearrangement links TRBV5-1 to TRBJ2-5; possible D gene TRBD1, 5 bases. The CDR3 covers 14 residues. Trimming pared 6 bases from V and 5 bases from J, leaving 17 bases between. Germline lookup yields CDR1 SGHRS and CDR2 YFSETQ.

V gene TRBV9 combines with J gene TRBJ2-2; TRBD2 might be the D (6 bases). This CDR3 spans 16 amino acids. Germline V gene sequence: CDR1 SGDLS, CDR2 YYNGEE. Trimming removed 2 bases from V and 5 bases from J, with 16 bases in between. The chain's CDR3 is CASSVNSGTITGELFF. The DNA for the CDR3 is TGTGCCAGCAGCGTGAATAGCGGAACCATAACCGGGGAGCTGTTTTTT.

This clonotype came up many times. This chain joins TRBV20-1 and TRBJ2-5; 7 nucleotides align to TRBD1. The V segment lost 5 bases and the J segment 3 bases; nucleotides outside the gene matches: 6. The CDR3 covers 13 residues. CDR1 is DFQATT and CDR2 is SNEGSKA in the germline V gene (reference sequence). CDR3 coding DNA: TGCAGTGCTCCAGGCAGGGGGAAAGAGACCCAGTACTTC. This sequence encodes CSAPGRGKETQYF.

With regard to this clonotype: Given a much more abundant clone one base away, this may be a read error. The rearrangement links TRBV12-3 or TRBV12-4 to TRBJ1-1, with D maybe TRBD1 (5 bases). V lost 7 bases and J lost 4, with 19 bases in between. This CDR3 has 15 residues. CDR3 sequence: CASTPTEGRVTEAFF. For the CDR3, the DNA is TGTGCCAGCACCCCGACAGAGGGAAGGGTCACTGAAGCTTTCTTT.

As regards this clonotype: The final CDR3 position lacks the conserved phenylalanine or tryptophan, pointing to a likely read error. The genes are TRBV29-1 and TRBJ2-7; no definite D call. Deletions cut 4 bases from V and 9 bases from J, with 22 bases between. Germline CDR1 is SQVTM and CDR2 is ANQGSEA. The CDR3 is 14 amino acids. CDR3 nucleotide sequence: TGCAGCGTTGGTGACGGAATTACCCAAACACGGCAGTACTCC. This gives the protein CSVGDGITQTRQYS.

V and J are TRBV4-2 and TRBJ1-3; 7 nucleotides line up with TRBD1. The CDR3 is 16 residues long. J lost 0 bases, V lost 4 bases, and 6 bases had no gene match. Germline-derived CDR1 and CDR2 are LGHNA and YNFKEQ. CDR3 DNA sequence: TGTGCCAGCAGCCCGGGACAGCCAAGCTCTGGAAACACCATATATTTT. Protein: CASSPGQPSSGNTIYF.